Listed here are 10 T cell receptor beta chains from one sample, sequenced in a study of T-cell memory formation after mild COVID-19 (dated by TCRdb to the early 2020s). Library preparation used 5' RACE. These reads were obtained on an Illumina NovaSeq 6000. TCRdb reworked the public reads: Q25 trimming with fastp, MiXCR clone assembly, productive beta chains retained. Rows merge per CDR3 protein into single entries with the most common DNA and genes. This sample comprises tens of thousands of distinct CDR3 sequences, roughly 9% of them detected only once. The ten top clones hold 12% of the sample. Sequencing was performed on PBMCs or a T cell subset sorted from them (not recorded which). The source is an adult woman who had mild COVID-19 (a few samples of this study predate the infection). The sample titles of this study are shuffled in the database, so cell type and time point are left out; the donor was told from shared clones.

This clonotype was seen ten or more times. This chain joins TRBV29-1 and TRBJ2-3; no clear D. Germline V gives CDR1 SQVTM, CDR2 ANQGSEA. The CDR3 has 13 amino acids. V shed 3 bases and J shed 0 bases, with 7 bases lying between them. CDR3 sequence (DNA): TGCAGCGTTGAGGAACAGAGCACAGATACGCAGTATTTT. Its protein is CSVEEQSTDTQYF.

This clonotype showed up many times. The chain employs TRBV7-2 and TRBJ2-1; D might be TRBD1 (5 bases). V was shortened by 5 bases and J by 5 bases, with 19 bases between the two germline ends. The CDR3 runs to 16 residues. Germline V gene data show CDR1 as SGHTA and CDR2 as FQGNSA. The CDR3 loop is CASSAVLLGRDNEQFF. In DNA, the CDR3 is TGTGCCAGCAGCGCCGTGTTACTGGGCAGGGACAATGAGCAGTTCTTC.

The rearrangement links TRBV12-3 or TRBV12-4 to TRBJ2-7, with D tentatively TRBD1 (5 bases). This CDR3 is 15 amino acids long. Trimming removed 3 bases at V and 2 bases at J, with 14 bases between. The CDR3 nucleotides are TGTGCCAGCAGTTTGCCCCCGGCAGGGACCTACGAGCAGTACTTC. It encodes CASSLPPAGTYEQYF.

This clonotype has only a few counts. This chain uses TRBV19 with TRBJ1-6; TRBD1 is a possible D gene (6 bases). The CDR3 consists of 14 residues. CDR1 and CDR2 from the germline V gene are LNHDA and SQIVND (reference sequence). Trimming took 6 bases from V and 7 from J, leaving 13 bases between them. In DNA form, the CDR3 reads TGTGCCAGTAGGCCACAGGGATCCAATTCACCCCTCCACTTT. Its translation: CASRPQGSNSPLHF.

CDR3 coding DNA: TGTGCCAGCAGCGAATTTGCAGGATCCGAGCAGTACGTC. This codes for CASSEFAGSEQYV. The V gene is TRBV2, the J gene TRBJ2-7; D not resolved. Trimming removed 6 bases at V and 6 bases at J, with 15 bases between. CDR1 and CDR2 from the germline V gene are SNHLY and FYNNEI. The CDR3 sequence is 13 residues long.

This clonotype was recorded at least ten times. V is TRBV20-1 and J is TRBJ2-7, with a weak D call TRBD1 (5 bases). In germline, CDR1 is DFQATT, CDR2 SNEGSKA (reference sequence). This CDR3 region has 13 residues. V was trimmed by 6 bases and J by 1 base, leaving 13 bases between them. The CDR3 reads CSANNDRSYEQYF. The CDR3 DNA reads as TGCAGTGCGAATAACGACAGATCCTACGAGCAGTACTTC.

The chain uses TRBV19 and TRBJ2-5, with 7 positions matching TRBD1. This CDR3 is built from 14 residues. V shed 5 bases, J shed 3 bases, and the junction held 6 bases outside the gene matches. Looked up from germline, CDR1 is LNHDA and CDR2 is SQIVND (reference sequence). CDR3 in DNA: TGTGCCAGTAGTCCGGGACAGCTGAAAGAGACCCAGTACTTC. Translating it yields CASSPGQLKETQYF.

This clonotype was counted at least ten times. DNA for the CDR3: TGTGCCAGCAGGAAGTGGGACAGGGGAATTTTAACGGACTATGGCTACACCTTC. Its protein is CASRKWDRGILTDYGYTF. The genes are TRBV2 and TRBJ1-2; 10 positions agree with TRBD1. From germline, CDR1 is SNHLY and CDR2 FYNNEI. V lost 6 bases to trimming and J lost 3 bases; unmatched junction nucleotides: 16. The CDR3 runs 18 residues.

This clonotype was counted only a few times. V is TRBV5-8 and J is TRBJ2-1, with a weak D call TRBD1 (5 bases). The CDR3 has 16 amino acids. V dropped 1 base and J dropped 0 bases, with 11 bases sitting between them. Germline CDR1 and CDR2: SGHTS and YDEGEE. CDR3 amino acids: CASSLWQGSSYNEQFF. The CDR3 coding sequence is TGTGCCAGCAGCTTGTGGCAGGGAAGCTCCTACAATGAGCAGTTCTTC.

This clonotype was found a few times. The chain couples TRBV30 to TRBJ2-1, with D uncertain. V dropped 1 base and J dropped 9 bases, with 4 bases sitting between them. The germline V gene has CDR1 GTSNPN and CDR2 SVGIG (reference sequence). This CDR3 has 10 amino acids. This chain's CDR3 is CAWSASEQFF. The CDR3 region has the DNA TGTGCCTGGAGTGCGAGTGAGCAGTTCTTC. Complete variable domain (other parts from reference TRBV30 and TRBJ2-1): SQTIHQWPATLVQPVGSPLSLECTVEGTSNPNLYWYRQAAGRGLQLLFYSVGIGQISSEVPQNLSASRPQDRQFILSSKKLLLSDSGFYLCAWSASEQFFGPGTRLTVL.